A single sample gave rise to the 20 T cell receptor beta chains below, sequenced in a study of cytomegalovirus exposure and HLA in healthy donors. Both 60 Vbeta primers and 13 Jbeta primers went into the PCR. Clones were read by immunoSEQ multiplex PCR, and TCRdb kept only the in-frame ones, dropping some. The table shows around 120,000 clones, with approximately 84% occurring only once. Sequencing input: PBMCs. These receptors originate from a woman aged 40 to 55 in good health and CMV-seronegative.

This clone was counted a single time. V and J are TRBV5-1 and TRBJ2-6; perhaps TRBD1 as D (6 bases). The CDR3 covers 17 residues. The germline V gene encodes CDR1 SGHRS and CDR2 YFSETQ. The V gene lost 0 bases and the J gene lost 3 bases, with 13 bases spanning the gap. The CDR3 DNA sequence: TGCGCCAGCAGCTTGGCCCCACAGGGCAGTGGGGCCAACGTCCTGACTTTC. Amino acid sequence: CASSLAPQGSGANVLTF.

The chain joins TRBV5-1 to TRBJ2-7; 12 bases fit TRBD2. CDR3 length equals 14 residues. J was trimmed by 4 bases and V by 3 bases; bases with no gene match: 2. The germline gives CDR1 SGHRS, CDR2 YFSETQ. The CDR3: CASSSGLAGYEQYF. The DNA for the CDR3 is TGCGCCAGCAGCTCCGGACTAGCGGGATACGAGCAGTACTTC.

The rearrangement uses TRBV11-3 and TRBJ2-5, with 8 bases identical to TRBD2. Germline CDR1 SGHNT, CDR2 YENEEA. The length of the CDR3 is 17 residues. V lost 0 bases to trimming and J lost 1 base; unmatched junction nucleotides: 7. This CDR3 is CASSLDHGGAGQETQYF. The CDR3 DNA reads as TGTGCCAGCAGCTTAGATCACGGGGGGGCCGGCCAAGAGACCCAGTACTTC.

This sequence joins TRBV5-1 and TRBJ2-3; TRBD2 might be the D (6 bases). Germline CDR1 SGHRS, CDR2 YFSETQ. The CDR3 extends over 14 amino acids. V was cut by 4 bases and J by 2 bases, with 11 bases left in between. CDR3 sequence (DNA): TGCGCCAGCAGCCGTAGCGGACTCACAGATACGCAGTATTTT. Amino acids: CASSRSGLTDTQYF.

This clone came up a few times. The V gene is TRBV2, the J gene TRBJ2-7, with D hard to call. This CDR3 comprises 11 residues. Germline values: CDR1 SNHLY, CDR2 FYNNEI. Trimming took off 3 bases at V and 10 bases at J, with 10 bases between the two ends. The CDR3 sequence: CASSEFRAQYF. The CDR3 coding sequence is TGTGCCAGCAGTGAGTTTCGAGCCCAGTACTTC.

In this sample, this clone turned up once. The CDR3 is CASSQGQSSYNEQFF. CDR3 coding DNA: TGTGCCAGCTCACAGGGGCAGAGCTCCTACAATGAGCAGTTCTTC. This chain uses TRBV18 with TRBJ2-1; weak D call: TRBD1 (5 bases). Germline values: CDR1 KGHSH, CDR2 LQKENI. The CDR3 length is 15 residues. V was trimmed by 4 bases and J by 0 bases, leaving 10 bases between them.

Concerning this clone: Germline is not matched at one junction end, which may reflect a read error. CDR3 sequence: CTSSPSGTSGRARAYEQYF. For the CDR3, the DNA is TGTACCAGCAGTCCATCCGGGACTAGCGGGAGGGCCAGGGCCTACGAGCAGTACTTC. The genes are TRBV28 and TRBJ2-7, with 16 nucleotides matching TRBD2. The germline V gene has CDR1 MDHEN and CDR2 SYDVKM. This CDR3 is 19 amino acids long.

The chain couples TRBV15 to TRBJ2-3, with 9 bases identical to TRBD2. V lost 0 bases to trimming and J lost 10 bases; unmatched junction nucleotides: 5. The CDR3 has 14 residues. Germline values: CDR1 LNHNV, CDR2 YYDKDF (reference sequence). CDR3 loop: CATSRDLAGNPQYF. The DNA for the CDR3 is TGTGCCACCAGCAGAGATCTAGCGGGGAATCCGCAGTATTTT.

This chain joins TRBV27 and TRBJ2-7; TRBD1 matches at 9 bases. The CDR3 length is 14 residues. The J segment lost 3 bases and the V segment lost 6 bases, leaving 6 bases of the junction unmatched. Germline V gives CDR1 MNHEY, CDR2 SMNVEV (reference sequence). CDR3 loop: CASRQGALSYEQYF. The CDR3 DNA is TGTGCCAGCAGACAGGGGGCGTTGAGCTACGAGCAGTACTTC.

CDR3 region: CASSAFGGFDYGYTF. Here the CDR3 DNA reads TGTGCCAGCAGCGCGTTTGGAGGTTTTGACTATGGCTACACCTTC. J is TRBJ1-2 and V is TRBV5-4, with D hard to call. The V and J ends lost 4 bases and 3 bases respectively, with 16 bases between them. CDR3 length equals 15 residues. Looked up from germline, CDR1 is SGHNT and CDR2 is YYREEE (reference sequence).

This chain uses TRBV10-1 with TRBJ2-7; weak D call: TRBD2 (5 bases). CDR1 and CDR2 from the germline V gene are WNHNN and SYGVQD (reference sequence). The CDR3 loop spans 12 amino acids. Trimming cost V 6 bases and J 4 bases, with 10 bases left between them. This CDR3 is CASRRDGYEQYF. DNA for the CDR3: TGCGCCAGCAGGAGGGATGGGTACGAGCAGTACTTC.

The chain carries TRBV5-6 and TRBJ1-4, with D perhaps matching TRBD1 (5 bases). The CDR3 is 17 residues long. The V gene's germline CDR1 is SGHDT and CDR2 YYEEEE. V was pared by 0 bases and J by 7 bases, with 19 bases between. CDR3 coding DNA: TGTGCCAGCAGCTTGGGCTACGCGCAGGGCCAGGTTGAAAAACTGTTTTTT. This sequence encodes CASSLGYAQGQVEKLFF.

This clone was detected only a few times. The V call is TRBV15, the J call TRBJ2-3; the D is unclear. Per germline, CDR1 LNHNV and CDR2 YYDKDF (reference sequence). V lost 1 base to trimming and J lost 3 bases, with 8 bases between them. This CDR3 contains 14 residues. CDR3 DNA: TGTGCCACCAGCAGAGTGCCGAGAACAGATACGCAGTATTTT. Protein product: CATSRVPRTDTQYF.

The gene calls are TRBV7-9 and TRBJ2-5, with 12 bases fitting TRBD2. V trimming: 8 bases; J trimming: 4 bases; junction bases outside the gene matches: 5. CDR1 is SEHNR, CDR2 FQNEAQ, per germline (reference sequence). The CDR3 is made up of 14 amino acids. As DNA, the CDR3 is TGTGCCAGCGATCTGGGACTAGCGGGAGAGACCCAGTACTTC. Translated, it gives CASDLGLAGETQYF.

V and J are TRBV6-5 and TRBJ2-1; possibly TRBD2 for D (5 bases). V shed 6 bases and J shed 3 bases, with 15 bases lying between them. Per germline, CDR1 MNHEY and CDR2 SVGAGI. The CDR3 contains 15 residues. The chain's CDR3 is CASRASGVDYNEQFF. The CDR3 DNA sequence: TGTGCCAGCAGGGCAAGCGGAGTTGACTACAATGAGCAGTTCTTC.

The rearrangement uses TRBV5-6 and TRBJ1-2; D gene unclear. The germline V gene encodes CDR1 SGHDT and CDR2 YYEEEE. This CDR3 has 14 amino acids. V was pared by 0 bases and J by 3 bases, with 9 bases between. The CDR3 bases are TGTGCCAGCAGCTTGGACCCGGGGTACTATGGCTACACCTTC. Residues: CASSLDPGYYGYTF.

Here the CDR3 reads CASSLGRTGTKETQYF. CDR3 in DNA: TGTGCCAGCAGCTTAGGACGGACAGGAACTAAAGAGACCCAGTACTTC. This chain uses TRBV11-2 with TRBJ2-5, with 7 bases aligning to TRBD1. The CDR3 has 16 residues. The V gene end was trimmed by 1 base and the J gene end by 3 bases; junction bases not matched to a gene: 8. The germline CDR1 and CDR2 sequences are SGHAT and FQNNGV. The full variable domain, rest sourced from reference TRBV11-2 and TRBJ2-5, is EAGVAQSPRYKIIEKRQSVAFWCNPISGHATLYWYQQILGQGPKLLIQFQNNGVVDDSQLPKDRFSAERLKGVDSTLKIQPAKLEDSAVYLCASSLGRTGTKETQYFGPGTRLLVL.

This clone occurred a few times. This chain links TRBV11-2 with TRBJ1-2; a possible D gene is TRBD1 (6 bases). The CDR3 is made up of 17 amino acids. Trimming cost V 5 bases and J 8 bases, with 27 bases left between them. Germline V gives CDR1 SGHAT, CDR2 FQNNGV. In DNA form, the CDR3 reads TGTGCCAGCAGCCCCGGGCTCCGGGGGGCGCCGTCCGACGGCTACACCTTC. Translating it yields CASSPGLRGAPSDGYTF.

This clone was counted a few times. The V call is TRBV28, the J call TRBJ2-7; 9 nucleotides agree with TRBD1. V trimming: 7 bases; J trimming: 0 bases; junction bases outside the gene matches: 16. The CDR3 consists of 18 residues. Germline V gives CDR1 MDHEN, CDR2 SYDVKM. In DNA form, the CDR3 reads TGTGCCAGCATAAGCATAACCGGACAGGGGCGAAGCTCCTACGAGCAGTACTTC. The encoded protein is CASISITGQGRSSYEQYF.

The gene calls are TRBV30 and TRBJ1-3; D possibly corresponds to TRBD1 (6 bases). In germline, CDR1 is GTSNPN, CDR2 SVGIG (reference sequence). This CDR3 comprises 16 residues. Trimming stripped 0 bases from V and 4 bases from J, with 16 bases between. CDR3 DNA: TGTGCCTGGAGTGTGAGGGTCGGGGGGCGCGGAAACACCATATATTTT. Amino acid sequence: CAWSVRVGGRGNTIYF.